This section outlines one T cell receptor beta chain sequence together with its context. The data derive from a study of blood T cell repertoires in COVID-19. Study-wide context: Samples of COVID-19 (acute and convalescent) were obtained from the United States, Italy and Spain.

The germline V and J ends were trimmed by 7 bases and 5 bases, with 24 bases remaining between them. The CDR3 consists of 17 residues. The germline V gene encodes CDR1 SGHVS and CDR2 FQNEAQ. TCRdb's copy holds only in-frame clones and misses some; the assay was immunoSEQ multiplex PCR. The sample lists fewer than 95,000 clones; less than 80% were seen once. The sample consisted of peripheral blood. This TCR was sampled from an elderly woman with acute or convalescent COVID-19. The chain has TRBV7-8 and TRBJ1-5; D is possibly TRBD1 (6 bases). The CDR3 DNA sequence: TGTGCCAGCACCCTCCTCGGGACAAACCGAAGGGATCAGCCCCAGCATTTT. Translated, it gives CASTLLGTNRRDQPQHF. Full variable domain (missing parts from reference TRBV7-8 and TRBJ1-5): GAGVSQSPRYKVAKRGQDVALRCDPISGHVSLFWYQQALGQGPEFLTYFQNEAQLDKSGLPSDRFFAERPEGSVSTLKIQRTQQEDSAVYLCASTLLGTNRRDQPQHFGDGTRLSIL.